The clone carrying this TCR beta chain was observed a few times. The CDR3 has 12 amino acids. Looked up from germline, CDR1 is MDHEN and CDR2 is SYDVKM. V dropped 3 bases and J dropped 12; count of bases not matched to a gene: 3. This record comes from a study of T cells in localized non-small cell lung cancer. The data were produced by immunoSEQ multiplex PCR, yet TCRdb's version contains in-frame clones alone and is incomplete. The sample yields over a thousand clones, approximately 27% seen once. The sample consisted of normal lung tissue next to the tumor, taken before any cancer treatment. The origin of this receptor is a male donor older than 55 with stage II lung adenocarcinoma. The gene calls are TRBV28 and TRBJ1-1, with 11 bases fitting TRBD1. CDR3 DNA sequence: TGTGCCAGCAGTTTCCGGGACAGGGGGTCTTTCTTT. This gives the protein CASSFRDRGSFF. The complete variable domain, with remaining parts taken from reference TRBV28 and TRBJ1-1, reads DVKVTQSSRYLVKRTGEKVFLECVQDMDHENMFWYRQDPGLGLRLIYFSYDVKMKEKGDIPEGYSVSREKKERFSLILESASTNQTSMYLCASSFRDRGSFFGQGTRLTVV.